A selection of T cell receptor beta chains follows, all from one sample in a study of T cell changes during pregnancy in multiple sclerosis. Here immunoSEQ multiplex PCR was the method, and the copy in TCRdb shows in-frame clones only, minus some. The sample carries approximately 90,000 clones, 80% to 95% recorded once. Sample: peripheral blood, taken in the first trimester of pregnancy. These receptors originate from a female donor with multiple sclerosis, enrolled in a pregnancy study. CDR3s include the opening cysteine and the closing phenylalanine or tryptophan. A D gene is named only where the DNA matches it firmly. Clone size is shown for a subset of rows, as once, few, many or a class of expanded clone.

cdr3_aa cdr3_nt clone_size d_call j_call v_call
CATSSRLNNEQFF TGTGCCACCAGCTCGCGACTAAACAATGAGCAGTTCTTC NA NA TRBJ2-1 TRBV15
CASSLSVSWDYGYTF TGTGCCAGCAGCTTAAGCGTCAGTTGGGACTATGGCTACACCTTC NA NA TRBJ1-2 TRBV7-9
CASSLVTGGDGYTF TGTGCCAGCAGCTTGGTGACAGGGGGCGATGGCTACACCTTC NA TRBD1 TRBJ1-2 TRBV7-8
CASSSPDMNTEAFF TGTGCCAGCAGCTCCCCGGACATGAACACTGAAGCTTTCTTT few NA TRBJ1-1 TRBV7-8
CASNWTSGTETQYF TGCGCCAGCAACTGGACTAGCGGAACGGAGACCCAGTACTTC NA TRBD2 TRBJ2-5 TRBV4-1
CASSLWASNPTWAGELFF TGTGCCAGTAGCCTATGGGCCTCCAACCCTACATGGGCCGGGGAGCTGTTTTTT NA NA TRBJ2-2 TRBV19
CASSLMWGTSGNSKQFF TGTGCCAGCAGCTTAATGTGGGGGACTAGCGGGAATTCTAAGCAGTTCTTC NA TRBD2 TRBJ2-1 TRBV7-6
CASKDTALANTGELFF TGTGCCAGCAAGGACACGGCACTCGCGAACACCGGGGAGCTGTTTTTT NA NA TRBJ2-2 TRBV11-3
CASRKYIGGSYGYTF TGTGCCAGCAGGAAGTACATCGGGGGGAGCTATGGCTACACCTTC NA NA TRBJ1-2 TRBV2
CASSLVQGLYQPQHF TGTGCCAGCAGTTTAGTACAGGGGCTTTATCAGCCCCAGCATTTT NA TRBD1 TRBJ1-5 TRBV28
CASSTLTSGGAKLYNEQFF TGTGCCAGTAGTACCCTGACTAGCGGGGGGGCCAAACTATACAATGAGCAGTTCTTC NA TRBD2 TRBJ2-1 TRBV19
CASSLFGGGGYTF TGTGCCAGCAGCTTATTCGGAGGAGGCGGCTACACCTTC NA NA TRBJ1-2 TRBV11-2
CASSRAGTLNVLTF TGTGCCAGCAGCCGAGCCGGGACACTCAACGTCCTGACTTTC NA NA TRBJ2-6 TRBV28
CASSLVGGEQYF TGTGCCAGCAGCTTGGTGGGGGGCGAGCAGTACTTC NA NA TRBJ2-7 TRBV5-4
CASRDLETQYF TGTGCCAGCAGGGATTTAGAGACCCAGTACTTC NA NA TRBJ2-5 TRBV19
CASVTRGSYEQYF TGTGCCAGCGTTACCAGGGGATCCTACGAGCAGTACTTC NA NA TRBJ2-7 TRBV6-1
CAISYRDRDYGYTF TGTGCCATCAGCTACCGGGACAGGGACTATGGCTACACCTTC NA TRBD1 TRBJ1-2 TRBV10-3
CASSLGTSGNTIYF TGTGCCAGCAGTTTGGGGACATCTGGAAACACCATATATTTT NA NA TRBJ1-3 TRBV28
CASSSTGTLGETQYF TGTGCCAGCAGTTCGACCGGGACTCTAGGAGAGACCCAGTACTTC NA NA TRBJ2-5 TRBV2
CASSALGGAGELFF TGTGCCAGCAGCGCATTAGGGGGCGCCGGGGAGCTGTTTTTT NA TRBD1 TRBJ2-2 TRBV9
CASSSGGVKTQYF TGTGCCAGTTCTAGCGGGGGGGTAAAGACCCAGTACTTC few TRBD2 TRBJ2-5 TRBV7-6
CASSFIAQGYGYTF TGTGCCAGCAGCTTTATAGCCCAGGGCTATGGCTACACCTTC NA NA TRBJ1-2 TRBV7-9
CASSPRPEHEQFF TGTGCCAGCAGTCCTAGACCGGAGCATGAGCAGTTCTTC once NA TRBJ2-1 TRBV11-1
CASSDRRNQPQHF TGTGCCAGTAGTGACAGGCGGAATCAGCCCCAGCATTTT NA NA TRBJ1-5 TRBV19
CASSLRENKETQYF TGTGCCAGCAGTTTACGGGAGAATAAAGAGACCCAGTACTTC NA NA TRBJ2-5 TRBV28
CASRFSGGPEAFF TGTGCCAGTAGGTTCTCCGGAGGACCCGAGGCTTTCTTT NA NA TRBJ1-1 TRBV19